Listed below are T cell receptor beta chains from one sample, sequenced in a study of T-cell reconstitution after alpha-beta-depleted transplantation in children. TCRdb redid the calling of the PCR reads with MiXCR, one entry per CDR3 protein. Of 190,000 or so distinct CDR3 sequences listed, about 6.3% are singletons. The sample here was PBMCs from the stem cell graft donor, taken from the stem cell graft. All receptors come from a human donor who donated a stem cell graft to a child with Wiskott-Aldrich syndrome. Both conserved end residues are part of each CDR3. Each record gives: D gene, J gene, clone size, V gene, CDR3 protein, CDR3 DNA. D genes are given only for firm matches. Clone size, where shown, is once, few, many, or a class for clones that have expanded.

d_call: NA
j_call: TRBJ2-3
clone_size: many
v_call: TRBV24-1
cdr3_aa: CATSGVGTDTQYF
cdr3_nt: TGTGCCACCAGTGGAGTAGGGACAGATACGCAGTATTTT

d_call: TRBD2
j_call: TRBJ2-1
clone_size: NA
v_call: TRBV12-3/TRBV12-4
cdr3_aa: CASSFLAGGYNEQFF
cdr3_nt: TGTGCCAGCAGTTTTCTAGCGGGAGGTTACAATGAGCAGTTCTTC

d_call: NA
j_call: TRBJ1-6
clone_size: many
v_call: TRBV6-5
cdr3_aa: CASSYGLRASPLHF
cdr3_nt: TGTGCCAGCAGTTACGGGCTCAGGGCTTCACCCCTCCACTTT

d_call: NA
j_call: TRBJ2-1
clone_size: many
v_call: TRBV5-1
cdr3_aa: CASSLTTYYNEQFF
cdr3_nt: TGCGCCAGCAGCTTGACCACATACTACAATGAGCAGTTCTTC

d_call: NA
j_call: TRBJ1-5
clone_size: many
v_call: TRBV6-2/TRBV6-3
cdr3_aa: CASSGMSNQPQHF
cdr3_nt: TGTGCCAGCAGTGGCATGAGCAATCAGCCCCAGCATTTT

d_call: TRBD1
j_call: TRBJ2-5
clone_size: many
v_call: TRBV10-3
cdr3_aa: CAISVGTVQETQYF
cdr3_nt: TGTGCCATCAGTGTCGGGACAGTCCAAGAGACCCAGTACTTC

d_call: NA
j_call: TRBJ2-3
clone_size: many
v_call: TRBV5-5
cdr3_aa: CASRGGGRTDTQYF
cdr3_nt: TGTGCCAGCAGGGGCGGGGGCCGCACAGATACGCAGTATTTT

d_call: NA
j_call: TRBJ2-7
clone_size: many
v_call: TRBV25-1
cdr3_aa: CATGVGDEQYF
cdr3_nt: TGTGCCACTGGGGTAGGGGACGAGCAGTACTTC

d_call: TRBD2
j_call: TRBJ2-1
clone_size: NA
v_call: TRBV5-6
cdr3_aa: CASSLVKAGGPSSYNEQFF
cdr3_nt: TGTGCCAGCAGCTTGGTGAAGGCGGGGGGACCCAGCTCCTACAATGAGCAGTTCTTC

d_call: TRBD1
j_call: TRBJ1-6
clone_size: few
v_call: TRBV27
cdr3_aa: CASSPAPGTGYSPLHF
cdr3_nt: TGTGCCAGCAGTCCCGCCCCCGGGACAGGGTACTCACCCCTCCACTTT

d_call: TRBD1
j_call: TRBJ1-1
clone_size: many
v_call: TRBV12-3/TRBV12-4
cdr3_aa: CASRGQGFTEAFF
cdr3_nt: TGTGCCAGCAGAGGACAGGGCTTCACTGAAGCTTTCTTT

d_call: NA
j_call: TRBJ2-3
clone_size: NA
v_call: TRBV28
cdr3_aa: CASSSPGPDTQYF
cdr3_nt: TGTGCCAGCAGTAGCCCGGGACCAGATACGCAGTATTTT

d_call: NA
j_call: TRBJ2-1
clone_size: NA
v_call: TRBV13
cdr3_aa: CASSSGPSAISSYNEQFF
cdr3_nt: TGTGCCAGCAGCTCCGGGCCTAGCGCAATCAGCTCCTACAATGAGCAGTTCTTC

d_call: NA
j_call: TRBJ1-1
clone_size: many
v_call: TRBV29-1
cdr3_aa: CSGQAMNTEAFF
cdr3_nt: TGCAGCGGACAAGCGATGAACACTGAAGCTTTCTTT

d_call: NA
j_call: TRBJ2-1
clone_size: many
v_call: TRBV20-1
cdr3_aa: CSARDWVRQIDEQFF
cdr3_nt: TGCAGTGCTAGAGATTGGGTAAGGCAGATAGACGAGCAGTTCTTC

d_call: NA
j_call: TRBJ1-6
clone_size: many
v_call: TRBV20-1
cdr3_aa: CSARDQGNNSPLHF
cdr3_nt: TGCAGTGCTAGAGATCAAGGGAACAACTCACCCCTCCACTTT

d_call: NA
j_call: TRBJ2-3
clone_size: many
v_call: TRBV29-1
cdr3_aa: CSASTDTQYF
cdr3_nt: TGCAGCGCTAGCACAGATACGCAGTATTTT

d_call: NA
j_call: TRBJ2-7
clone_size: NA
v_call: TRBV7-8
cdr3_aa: CASSSIEGILSSYEQYF
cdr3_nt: TGTGCCAGCAGCTCCATAGAGGGGATTTTGAGCTCCTACGAGCAGTACTTC

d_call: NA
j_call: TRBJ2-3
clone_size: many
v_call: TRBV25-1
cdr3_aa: CASNAGTDTQYF
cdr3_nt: TGTGCCAGCAACGCCGGCACAGATACGCAGTATTTT

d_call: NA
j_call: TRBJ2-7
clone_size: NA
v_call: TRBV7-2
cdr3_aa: CASSSPTRRYEQYF
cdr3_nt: TGTGCCAGCAGCTCACCGACTAGGAGGTACGAGCAGTACTTC

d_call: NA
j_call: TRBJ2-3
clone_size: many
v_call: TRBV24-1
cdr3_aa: CATNDRSTTDTQYF
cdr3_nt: TGTGCCACCAACGATCGGAGTACGACAGATACGCAGTATTTT

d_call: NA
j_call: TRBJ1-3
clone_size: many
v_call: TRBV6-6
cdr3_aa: CASSAAGNTIYF
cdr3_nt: TGTGCCAGCTCTGCGGCTGGAAACACCATATATTTT

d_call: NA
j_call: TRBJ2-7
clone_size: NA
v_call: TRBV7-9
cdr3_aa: CASTVRVDEQYF
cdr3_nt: TGTGCCAGCACGGTTAGGGTAGACGAGCAGTACTTC

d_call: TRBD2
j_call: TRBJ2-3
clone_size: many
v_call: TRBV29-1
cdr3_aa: CSVLRTSGRTDTQYF
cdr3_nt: TGCAGCGTCCTCAGGACTAGCGGGAGGACAGATACGCAGTATTTT

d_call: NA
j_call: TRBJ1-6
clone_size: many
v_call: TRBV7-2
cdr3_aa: CASSSTWDPNSPLHF
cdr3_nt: TGTGCCAGCAGCTCGACATGGGACCCTAATTCACCCCTCCACTTT

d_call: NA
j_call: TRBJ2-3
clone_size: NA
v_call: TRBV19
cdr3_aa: CARSPGLTATPTDTQYF
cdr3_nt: TGTGCCAGGAGCCCCGGGCTAACAGCTACCCCCACAGATACGCAGTATTTT

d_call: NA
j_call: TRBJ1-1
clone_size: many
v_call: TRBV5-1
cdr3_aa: CASSTDGHQNTEAFF
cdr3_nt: TGCGCCAGCAGCACGGACGGACATCAGAACACTGAAGCTTTCTTT

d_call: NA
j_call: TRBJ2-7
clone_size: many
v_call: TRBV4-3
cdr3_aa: CASSQVPGVGGEQYF
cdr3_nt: TGCGCCAGCAGCCAAGTCCCCGGAGTGGGTGGCGAGCAGTACTTC

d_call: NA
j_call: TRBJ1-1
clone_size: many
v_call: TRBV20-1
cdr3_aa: CSARGHFFPGTEAFF
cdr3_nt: TGCAGTGCCCGCGGACACTTTTTCCCGGGAACTGAAGCTTTCTTT

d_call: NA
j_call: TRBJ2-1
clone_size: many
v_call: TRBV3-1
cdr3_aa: CASSQDIQYNEQFF
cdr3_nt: TGTGCCAGCAGCCAAGATATACAGTACAATGAGCAGTTCTTC

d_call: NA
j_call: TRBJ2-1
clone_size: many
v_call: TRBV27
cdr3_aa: CASSPVYRARTVPWGNEQFF
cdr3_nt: TGTGCCAGCAGTCCAGTTTACCGCGCGCGGACAGTCCCATGGGGCAATGAGCAGTTCTTC

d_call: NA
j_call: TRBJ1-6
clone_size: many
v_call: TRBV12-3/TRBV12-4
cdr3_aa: CASSLTVNSPLHF
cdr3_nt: TGTGCCAGCAGTTTGACAGTAAATTCACCCCTCCACTTT

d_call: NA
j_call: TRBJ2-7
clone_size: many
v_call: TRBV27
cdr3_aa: CASGAGPHEQYF
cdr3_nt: TGTGCCAGCGGGGCGGGCCCCCACGAGCAGTACTTC

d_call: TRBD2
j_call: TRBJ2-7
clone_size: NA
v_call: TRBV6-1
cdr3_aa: CASSQAGEREQYF
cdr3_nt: TGTGCCAGCAGCCAAGCGGGAGAACGTGAGCAGTACTTC

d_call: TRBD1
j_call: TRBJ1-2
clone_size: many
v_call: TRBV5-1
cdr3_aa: CASSLAGTGGGYTF
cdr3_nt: TGCGCCAGCAGCTTGGCCGGGACAGGGGGCGGCTACACCTTC

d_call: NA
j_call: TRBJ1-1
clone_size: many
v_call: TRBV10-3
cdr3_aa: CAISELYRGVGTEAFF
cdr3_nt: TGTGCCATCAGTGAGTTGTATAGGGGGGTAGGCACTGAAGCTTTCTTT

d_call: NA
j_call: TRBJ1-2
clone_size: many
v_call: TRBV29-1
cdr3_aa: CSVAPGTHYGYTF
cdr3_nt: TGCAGCGTGGCCCCCGGGACACACTATGGCTACACCTTC

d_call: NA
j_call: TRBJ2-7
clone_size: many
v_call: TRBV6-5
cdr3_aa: CASSYLLRGSYEQYF
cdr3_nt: TGTGCCAGCAGTTACCTGCTCAGGGGTTCCTACGAGCAGTACTTC

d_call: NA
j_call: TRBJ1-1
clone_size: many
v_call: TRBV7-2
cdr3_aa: CASSLFSVQGADTEAFF
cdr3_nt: TGTGCCAGCAGCTTATTCTCCGTGCAGGGAGCTGACACTGAAGCTTTCTTT

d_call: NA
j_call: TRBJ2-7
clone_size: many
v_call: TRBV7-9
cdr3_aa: CASSLGTQTYEQYF
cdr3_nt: TGTGCCAGCAGCTTGGGTACTCAAACCTACGAGCAGTACTTC

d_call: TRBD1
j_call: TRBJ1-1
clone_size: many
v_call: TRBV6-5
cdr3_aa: CASSSPRGDAEAFF
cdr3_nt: TGTGCCAGCAGTTCCCCCAGGGGGGACGCTGAAGCTTTCTTT

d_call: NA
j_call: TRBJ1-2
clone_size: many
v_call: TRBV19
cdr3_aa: CASSTVSGGIYGYTF
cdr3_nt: TGTGCCAGTAGTACTGTCTCGGGGGGAATCTATGGCTACACCTTC

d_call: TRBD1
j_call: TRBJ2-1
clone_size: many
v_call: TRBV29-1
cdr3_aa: CSVPRGDRASYNEQFF
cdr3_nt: TGCAGCGTCCCCAGAGGGGACAGGGCCTCCTACAATGAGCAGTTCTTC

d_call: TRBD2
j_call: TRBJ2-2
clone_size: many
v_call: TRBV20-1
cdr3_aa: CSAQLAGGVGELFF
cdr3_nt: TGCAGTGCTCAACTAGCGGGAGGGGTCGGGGAGCTGTTTTTT

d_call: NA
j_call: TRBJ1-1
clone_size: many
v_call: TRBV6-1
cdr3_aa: CASRPPGRENTEAFF
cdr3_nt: TGTGCCAGCAGGCCTCCCGGGAGAGAGAACACTGAAGCTTTCTTT

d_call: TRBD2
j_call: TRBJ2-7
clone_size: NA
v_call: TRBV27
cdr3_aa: CASSLQAGTSPNEQYF
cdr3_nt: TGTGCCAGCAGTCTTCAAGCCGGGACTAGCCCCAACGAGCAGTACTTC

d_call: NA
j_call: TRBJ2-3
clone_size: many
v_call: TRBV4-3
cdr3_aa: CASSQIREPADTQYF
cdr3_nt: TGCGCCAGCAGCCAAATTCGGGAACCAGCAGATACGCAGTATTTT

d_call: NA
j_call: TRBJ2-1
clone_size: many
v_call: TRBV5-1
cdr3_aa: CASRQAVYNEQFF
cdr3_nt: TGCGCCAGCAGACAGGCTGTCTACAATGAGCAGTTCTTC

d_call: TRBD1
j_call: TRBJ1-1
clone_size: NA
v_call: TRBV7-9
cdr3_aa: CASSLGTGGAEAFF
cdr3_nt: TGTGCCAGCAGCTTAGGGACAGGGGGTGCTGAAGCTTTCTTT

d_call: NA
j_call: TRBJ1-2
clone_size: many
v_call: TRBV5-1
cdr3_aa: CASSPRRGVDGYTF
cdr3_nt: TGCGCCAGCAGCCCCCGGCGGGGAGTCGACGGCTACACCTTC

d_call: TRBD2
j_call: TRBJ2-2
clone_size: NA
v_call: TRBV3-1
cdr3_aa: CASSPSPGGALAGELFF
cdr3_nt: TGTGCCAGCAGCCCCTCTCCCGGGGGGGCCCTCGCCGGGGAGCTGTTTTTT

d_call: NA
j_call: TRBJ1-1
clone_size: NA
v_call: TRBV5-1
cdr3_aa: CASSQGKTGLAFF
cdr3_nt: TGCGCCAGCAGCCAGGGAAAAACAGGGCTCGCTTTCTTT

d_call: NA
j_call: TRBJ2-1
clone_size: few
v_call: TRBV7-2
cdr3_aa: CASSLYRFNEQFF
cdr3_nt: TGTGCCAGCAGCTTATACCGGTTCAATGAGCAGTTCTTC

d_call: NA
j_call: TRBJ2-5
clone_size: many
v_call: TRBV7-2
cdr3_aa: CASSLVRSLETQYF
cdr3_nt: TGTGCCAGCAGCTTAGTTCGTAGCTTGGAGACCCAGTACTTC

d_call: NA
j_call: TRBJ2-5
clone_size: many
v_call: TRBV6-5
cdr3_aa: CASRLGTQETQYF
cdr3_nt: TGTGCCAGCAGGCTGGGGACTCAAGAGACCCAGTACTTC

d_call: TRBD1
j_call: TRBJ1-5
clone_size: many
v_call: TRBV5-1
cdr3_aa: CASSWDSNNQPQHF
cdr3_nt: TGCGCCAGCAGCTGGGACAGCAACAATCAGCCCCAGCATTTT

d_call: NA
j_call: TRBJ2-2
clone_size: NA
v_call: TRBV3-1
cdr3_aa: CASSQDAGAGSTGELFF
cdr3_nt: TGTGCCAGCAGCCAAGATGCGGGCGCAGGGTCCACCGGGGAGCTGTTTTTT